This TCR beta chain appears in the sequencing data of a study of blood T cell repertoires in COVID-19. In the study's own analysis: Amplification of reference gene primers provided the estimated nucleated cell counts. This table comes from immunoSEQ multiplex PCR, and its TCRdb copy is limited to in-frame clones, with some not included. Clonal size and the V and J genes are those of that table, whereas D and trimming came from the DNA. The sample consists of just over 300,000 clones, around 90% of them appearing once. CDR1 and CDR2 (germline): LGHDT, YNNKEL (reference sequence). This CDR3 is built from 13 residues. Trimming cost V 4 bases and J 8 bases, with 14 bases left between them.

This chain uses TRBV3-1 (or the pseudogene TRBV3-2) with TRBJ1-2; D may be TRBD1 (6 bases). The TCR was taken from a woman aged 18-29 years with acute COVID-19. Sequencing was carried out using PBMCs or T cells enriched from blood (not recorded which). The CDR3 protein is CASSLPGGRGYTF. The CDR3 DNA is TGTGCCAGCAGCCTCCCCGGGGGGCGAGGCTACACCTTC.